The sequence of this TCR beta chain was determined in a study of neurological immune-mediated disorders. The ends were cut back, 0 bases at V and 7 bases at J, with 6 bases in the middle. Germline V lookup: CDR1 DFQATT, CDR2 SNEGSKA (reference sequence). This CDR3 comprises 12 residues. For the sorted libraries, over 900,000 CD4+ or CD8+ T cells were used. Study observations and caveats: Across subjects, no CDR3 amino acid sequence appeared in expanded clones of more than one subject, a finding that suggested private repertoires in all groups.

Points on this clonotype: Its antigen is unknown.

As for the cDNA, it was generated by 5'RACE with 10-nucleotide random UMIs. A single record per CDR3 protein comes from TCRdb applying MiXCR to the 5' RACE reads. The sample carries around 33,000 distinct CDR3 sequences, approximately 22% recorded once. J is TRBJ2-2 and V is TRBV20-1; D unclear. This TCR came from a man aged 45 to 65 with HTLV-1-associated myelopathy (HAM/TSP). Input material: CD4+ T cells from blood. The CDR3 DNA reads TGCAGTGCTAGAGAAGTTAGCGGGGAGCTGTTTTTT. Translation: CSAREVSGELFF.